This TCR beta chain derives from a study of blood T cell repertoires in COVID-19. Turning to the study itself: PBMCs, B-cell-depleted T cells, or T cells provided the cDNA or gDNA that made up the material.

Assay: immunoSEQ multiplex PCR; the TCRdb copy retains only in-frame clones and omits some. The sample gives around 200,000 clones, about 87% of which show up once; 10% to 13% is in the top ten. All enrollees were about 18 to 100 years old and from approximately 25 US areas. Participants' reported clinical history set cohort assignment. V trimming: 2 bases; J trimming: 1 base; junction bases outside the gene matches: 4. Germline values: CDR1 SGHNT, CDR2 YENEEA. The CDR3 contains 16 residues. The chain carries TRBV11-3 and TRBJ2-2; 7 bases agree with TRBD2. The sequencing input was PBMCs or T cells enriched from blood (not recorded which). This sequence was found in a man younger than 35 with acute COVID-19. The CDR3 coding sequence is TGTGCCAGCAGCTTAAAAAGCGGGGAGAACACCGGGGAGCTGTTTTTT. Protein sequence: CASSLKSGENTGELFF. The complete variable domain, with remaining parts taken from reference TRBV11-3 and TRBJ2-2, reads EAGVVQSPRYKIIEKKQPVAFWCNPISGHNTLYWYLQNLGQGPELLIRYENEEAVDDSQLPKDRFSAERLKGVDSTLKIQPAELGDSAVYLCASSLKSGENTGELFFGEGSRLTVL.